This section outlines one T cell receptor (beta chain) sequence together with its context. Antigen: not known. Genes here carry mouse names. The read finishes 1 residue shy of the CDR3 end, and the germline J gene is used to complete it. The V gene lost 3 bases and the J gene lost 0 bases, with 11 bases spanning the gap. Germline-derived CDR1 and CDR2 are NNHNN and SYGAGS (reference sequence). The length of the CDR3 is 15 residues. The sample originates from a study of tissue T cells after allogeneic stem cell transplantation. Data came from immunoSEQ multiplex PCR; TCRdb stores just in-frame clones and leaves some out. The sample lists over a thousand clones; about 50% were seen once. Findings and caveats of the study: Anatomically similar tissues had similar TCR repertoires within each patient.

This chain connects TRBV13-2 to TRBJ2-3, with D tentatively TRBD1 (5 bases). The TCR was taken from a female BALB/c mouse in good health. For this mouse line, the MHC haplotype is H2-d. The sample consisted of skin. The DNA read from the CDR3 is TGTGCCAGCGGTGGGAGGGGAACTAGTGCAGAAACGCTGTAT. Protein: CASGGRGTSAETLY. The entire CDR3 sequence reads CASGGRGTSAETLYF.